This T cell receptor beta chain was sequenced for a study of T-cell reconstitution after alpha-beta-depleted transplantation in children. Using unique molecular identifiers, the investigators prepared the TCRbeta library. TCRdb re-called the PCR reads through MiXCR, storing one row per CDR3 protein. In the table there are around 380,000 distinct CDR3 sequences, approximately 10% of which are singletons. This clonotype was counted a few times. The CDR3 consists of 16 residues. Germline CDR1 and CDR2: SQVTM and ANQGSEA. V lost 1 base to trimming and J lost 3 bases; unmatched junction nucleotides: 9. The TCR sequence derives from a human donor who donated a stem cell graft to a child with acute myeloid leukemia. The material sequenced was PBMCs from the stem cell graft donor, taken from the stem cell graft. This chain links TRBV29-1 with TRBJ1-3; 7 bases fit TRBD1. The CDR3 spells CSVEVDREVFGNTIYF. The CDR3 nucleotides are TGCAGCGTTGAAGTTGACAGGGAGGTTTTTGGAAACACCATATATTTT.